Presented here are 28 T cell receptor beta chains from one specimen sequenced in a study of T cell responses to AZD1222 COVID-19 vaccine. Sequencing was performed with immunoSEQ multiplex PCR; in TCRdb, only in-frame clones are kept and a portion is missing. The repertoire includes 140,000 to 150,000 clones, roughly 92% of them detected once, and over 3% sits in the top ten. The sample in question was peripheral blood, obtained on day 0 of AZD1222 vaccination. The receptors were sampled from an adult in good health.

The rearrangement joins TRBV28 to TRBJ1-2; D is undetermined. V was shortened by 5 bases and J by 4 bases, with 11 bases between the two germline ends. The length of the CDR3 is 13 residues. In germline, CDR1 is MDHEN, CDR2 SYDVKM. The CDR3 DNA follows: TGTGCCAGCAGTGCCCGGGCAGGCTATGGCTACACCTTC. This encodes CASSARAGYGYTF.

This rearrangement joins TRBV19 to TRBJ2-6, with a tentative D call TRBD1 (5 bases). This CDR3 region has 16 residues. Germline-derived CDR1 and CDR2 are LNHDA and SQIVND (reference sequence). Between the trimmed V and J ends, which lost 3 bases and 1 base, there was a span of 10 bases. In DNA form, the CDR3 reads TGTGCCAGTAGTATCCAGGGTTGGTCTGGGGCCAACGTCCTGACTTTC. Amino acids: CASSIQGWSGANVLTF.

This clone has only one observation. The chain recombines TRBV7-2 with TRBJ2-1; no definite D call. CDR1 and CDR2 from the germline V gene are SGHTA and FQGNSA. The CDR3 extends over 15 amino acids. V shed 3 bases and J shed 0 bases, with 9 bases lying between them. CDR3 DNA: TGTGCCAGCAGCTTTGCCTCGGGCTCCTACAATGAGCAGTTCTTC. This translates into CASSFASGSYNEQFF.

The rearrangement links TRBV10-3 to TRBJ2-2; D is uncertain. The germline V gene encodes CDR1 ENHRY and CDR2 SYGVKD. This CDR3 has 14 residues. With 2 bases removed from V and 4 bases from J, the gap between germline ends came to 8 bases. DNA for the CDR3: TGTGCCATCAGTGAGACGTTCATCACCGGGGAGCTGTTTTTT. Protein: CAISETFITGELFF.

The count of this clone is one. The genes are TRBV5-1 and TRBJ1-4, with D maybe TRBD1 (6 bases). Germline CDR1 SGHRS, CDR2 YFSETQ. The CDR3 contains 15 residues. Trimming removed 4 bases from V and 8 bases from J, with 18 bases in between. CDR3 loop: CASSPDRIGREKLFF. CDR3 sequence (DNA): TGCGCCAGCAGCCCAGACAGGATAGGAAGGGAAAAACTGTTTTTT. The entire variable domain, with the rest obtained from reference TRBV5-1 and TRBJ1-4, is as follows: KAGVTQTPRYLIKTRGQQVTLSCSPISGHRSVSWYQQTPGQGLQFLFEYFSETQRNKGNFPGRFSGRQFSNSRSEMNVSTLELGDSALYLCASSPDRIGREKLFFGSGTQLSVL.

Only one count was recorded for this clone. This chain joins TRBV30 and TRBJ2-3; D is unclear. The V and J ends lost 0 bases and 2 bases respectively, with 3 bases between them. The CDR3 spans 12 residues. Germline V gene sequence: CDR1 GTSNPN, CDR2 SVGIG (reference sequence). The CDR3 region has the DNA TGTGCCTGGAGTGTCAACACAGATACGCAGTATTTT. Protein: CAWSVNTDTQYF.

V usage is TRBV7-3 and J usage is TRBJ1-1, with D perhaps matching TRBD1 (5 bases). Germline V gene lookup returns CDR1 SGHTA and CDR2 FQGTGA. The CDR3 has 14 amino acids. V was pared by 6 bases and J by 4 bases, with 15 bases between. The CDR3 DNA follows: TGTGCCAGCAGTTCAAGGTCTGGGGGCACTGAAGCTTTCTTT. Amino acid sequence: CASSSRSGGTEAFF.

This clone appeared once. The rearrangement links TRBV27 to TRBJ1-5, with 7 bases identical to TRBD1. V gave up 2 bases and J gave up 2 bases; unmatched junction bases: 6. The CDR3 extends over 16 amino acids. Germline V lookup: CDR1 MNHEY, CDR2 SMNVEV (reference sequence). The CDR3 region is CASSLPQGVGNQPQHF. DNA for the CDR3: TGTGCCAGCAGTTTACCCCAGGGGGTTGGCAATCAGCCCCAGCATTTT.

This chain links TRBV6-6 with TRBJ2-7, with 7 bases fitting TRBD2. Germline V CDR1 and CDR2: MNHNY, SVGAGI (reference sequence). Germline trimming cut 0 bases from V and 3 bases from J; bases unmatched to any gene: 2. This CDR3 has 14 amino acids. The CDR3 DNA reads as TGTGCCAGCAGTTACTCGGGGAGGGACTACGAGCAGTACTTC. This sequence encodes CASSYSGRDYEQYF.

This clone has just a few counts. The chain couples TRBV11-2 to TRBJ1-4; no definite D call. Trimming took 5 bases from V and 2 from J, leaving 12 bases between them. The V gene's germline CDR1 is SGHAT and CDR2 FQNNGV. This CDR3 contains 15 residues. In DNA, the CDR3 is TGTGCCAGCAGCCCCAGTCCGGCGACTAATGAAAAACTGTTTTTT. Translation gives CASSPSPATNEKLFF.

As regards this clone: The germline gene is not matched at one end of the junction; a read error may be the cause. The chain joins TRBV5-3 to TRBJ2-3; D uncertain. TRBV5-3 is classed as an ORF, of uncertain function. The CDR3 runs 17 residues. CDR3 DNA: TGTCCCAGTCCCGAGCGCGCTTACACCTCTAGCACAGATACGCAGTATTTT. This translates into CPSPERAYTSSTDTQYF.

The V and J genes are TRBV11-2 and TRBJ2-1, with D possibly matching TRBD1 (5 bases). CDR1 is SGHAT and CDR2 is FQNNGV in the germline V gene. With 5 bases removed from V and 6 bases from J, the gap between germline ends came to 20 bases. CDR3 length: 16 amino acids. As DNA, the CDR3 is TGTGCCAGCAGCCCATCAGGGAATTTTAGGATCAATGAGCAGTTCTTC. Its translation: CASSPSGNFRINEQFF.

This chain links TRBV10-3 with TRBJ2-6; D is undetermined. From germline, CDR1 is ENHRY and CDR2 SYGVKD. Deletions cut 2 bases from V and 2 bases from J, with 7 bases between. The CDR3 extends over 15 amino acids. This CDR3 is CAISEGNPGANVLTF. CDR3 nucleotide sequence: TGTGCCATCAGTGAGGGGAATCCTGGGGCCAACGTCCTGACTTTC.

This clone appeared once. This chain connects TRBV19 to TRBJ1-5; 9 nucleotides line up with TRBD1. V gave up 9 bases and J gave up 4 bases; unmatched junction bases: 7. The V gene's germline CDR1 is LNHDA and CDR2 SQIVND (reference sequence). CDR3 length equals 14 residues. The CDR3 DNA is TGTGCCAGCACGTCTGGGACAGGGAATCAGCCCCAGCATTTT. This encodes CASTSGTGNQPQHF. Variable domain in full (rest from reference TRBV19 and TRBJ1-5): DGGITQSPKYLFRKEGQNVTLSCEQNLNHDAMYWYRQDPGQGLRLIYYSQIVNDFQKGDIAEGYSVSREKKESFPLTVTSAQKNPTAFYLCASTSGTGNQPQHFGDGTRLSIL.

The V gene is TRBV7-2, the J gene TRBJ2-7; 8 bases are shared with TRBD1. The CDR3 contains 16 residues. Germline lookup yields CDR1 SGHTA and CDR2 FQGNSA. J lost 1 base, V lost 3 bases, and 8 bases had no gene match. Written as DNA, the CDR3 is TGTGCCAGCAGCTTCGCCGCAGGGGGCTCATCCTACGAGCAGTACTTC. The encoded protein is CASSFAAGGSSYEQYF.

This chain links TRBV9 with TRBJ1-2; 10 bases align to TRBD1. Losses at the gene ends were 3 bases for V and 5 bases for J; bases not matched to a gene: 7. There are 15 residues in the CDR3. The germline CDR1 and CDR2 sequences are SGDLS and YYNGEE. This CDR3 is CASSGRDRGHYGYTF. The DNA for the CDR3 is TGTGCCAGCAGCGGTAGGGACAGGGGTCATTATGGCTACACCTTC.

This clone came up once. This rearrangement joins TRBV11-2 to TRBJ1-4; D possibly corresponds to TRBD1 (5 bases). CDR1 is SGHAT, CDR2 FQNNGV, per germline. The length of the CDR3 is 13 residues. V was clipped by 5 bases and J by 5 bases, with 9 bases between them. DNA for the CDR3: TGTGCCAGCAGCACGGGACGGAATGAAAAACTGTTTTTT. Translation gives CASSTGRNEKLFF.

The CDR3: CASSFQGFYGYTF. In DNA, the CDR3 is TGTGCCAGCAGTTTCCAGGGGTTCTATGGCTACACCTTC. The chain couples TRBV12-3 or TRBV12-4 to TRBJ1-2; D possibly corresponds to TRBD1 (6 bases). The germline V and J ends were trimmed by 3 bases and 4 bases, with 9 bases remaining between them. The CDR3 is made up of 13 amino acids.

The CDR3 DNA reads as TGTGCCAGCAGTGCGGGACCAAATCAGTTCTTC. It yields the protein CASSAGPNQFF. V gene TRBV14 combines with J gene TRBJ2-1, with TRBD2 as a possible D gene (6 bases). CDR3 length: 11 amino acids. Germline CDR1 and CDR2: SGHDN and FVKESK. V was trimmed by 6 bases and J by 13 bases, leaving 13 bases between them.

This clone came up a few times. Written as DNA, the CDR3 is TGTGCCAGCAGTGACGGCCCCTATGGCTACACCTTC. It translates to CASSDGPYGYTF. This chain links TRBV6-4 with TRBJ1-2; D gene ambiguous. V dropped 2 bases and J dropped 4 bases, with 5 bases sitting between them. Germline V gives CDR1 MRHNA, CDR2 SNTAGT. The CDR3 spans 12 residues.

This rearrangement joins TRBV6-6 to TRBJ1-6; maybe TRBD1 (6 bases). The V end lost 8 bases, the J end lost 2 bases, and 10 bases lay between the germline ends. The CDR3 is made up of 14 amino acids. Germline V gene data show CDR1 as MNHNY and CDR2 as SVGAGI (reference sequence). CDR3 loop: CASGQPTYNSPLHF. Here the CDR3 DNA reads TGTGCCAGCGGACAGCCCACCTATAATTCACCCCTCCACTTT.

The genes are TRBV30 and TRBJ1-3; the D gene is possibly TRBD1 (6 bases). Germline-derived CDR1 and CDR2 are GTSNPN and SVGIG (reference sequence). V lost 4 bases to trimming and J lost 3 bases, with 13 bases between them. The length of the CDR3 is 14 residues. As DNA, the CDR3 is TGTGCCTGGACAAACAGGGCGTATGGAAACACCATATATTTT. This encodes CAWTNRAYGNTIYF. Filled out from reference TRBV30 and TRBJ1-3, the complete variable domain reads SQTIHQWPATLVQPVGSPLSLECTVEGTSNPNLYWYRQAAGRGLQLLFYSVGIGQISSEVPQNLSASRPQDRQFILSSKKLLLSDSGFYLCAWTNRAYGNTIYFGEGSWLTVV.

This clone was detected only once. The chain joins TRBV5-6 to TRBJ2-7, with D tentatively TRBD1 (6 bases). Trimming left V 3 bases short and J 2 bases short, with 9 bases between. Germline V gives CDR1 SGHDT, CDR2 YYEEEE. The CDR3 totals 13 residues. CDR3 residues: CASSSTGAYEQYF. As DNA, the CDR3 is TGTGCCAGCAGCTCGACAGGAGCCTACGAGCAGTACTTC.

The rearrangement links TRBV11-3 to TRBJ2-7; 7 bases are a match to TRBD2. The trim removed 5 bases at V and 4 bases at J, leaving 5 bases unmatched. This CDR3 region has 13 residues. In germline, CDR1 is SGHNT, CDR2 YENEEA. The CDR3 loop is CASSMTSSYEQYF. CDR3 bases: TGTGCCAGCAGCATGACTAGCTCGTACGAGCAGTACTTC.

The J gene is TRBJ1-1, the V gene TRBV4-2, with a tentative D call TRBD1 (5 bases). The CDR3 spans 13 residues. Germline values: CDR1 LGHNA, CDR2 YNFKEQ. Trimming cost V 1 base and J 7 bases, with 10 bases left between them. This CDR3 is CASSQGGVFEAFF. The CDR3 DNA sequence: TGTGCCAGCAGCCAAGGGGGCGTATTTGAAGCTTTCTTT.

The chain carries TRBV7-8 and TRBJ2-7, with D possibly matching TRBD2 (5 bases). The CDR3 contains 14 residues. Germline V lookup: CDR1 SGHVS, CDR2 FQNEAQ. Trimming shortened V by 1 base and J by 4 bases, and 11 bases separated the two germline ends. CDR3 residues: CASSLDYGVYEQYF. In nucleotides, the CDR3 is TGTGCCAGCAGCTTAGACTACGGGGTTTACGAGCAGTACTTC.

The rearrangement joins TRBV18 to TRBJ1-5; D gene ambiguous. Between the trimmed V and J ends, which lost 4 bases and 0 bases, there was a span of 4 bases. Germline V gene lookup returns CDR1 KGHSH and CDR2 LQKENI. The CDR3 consists of 13 residues. As DNA, the CDR3 is TGTGCCAGCTCACGGGGTAGCAATCAGCCCCAGCATTTT. This translates into CASSRGSNQPQHF.

This clone has more than one count but fewer than ten. This chain connects TRBV29-1 to TRBJ1-1; no firm D call. V was pared by 4 bases and J by 6 bases, with 12 bases between. Germline V gene sequence: CDR1 SQVTM, CDR2 ANQGSEA. The CDR3 runs to 12 residues. CDR3 DNA: TGCAGCGTTGCCACCGGGAGACCTGAAGCTTTCTTT. This gives the protein CSVATGRPEAFF.